The source of this T cell receptor (beta chain) is a study of radiotherapy plus CTLA-4 blockade in lung cancer. Study summary: Objective response was observed in more than 15% of patients, and disease control in less than 35%.

The protocol was immunoSEQ multiplex PCR, while the TCRdb copy is restricted to in-frame clones and leaves out a portion. The data show 55,000 to 75,000 clones, approximately 76% seen once. With respect to this clone: Its antigen is still unknown.

This CDR3 comprises 14 residues. Germline V gives CDR1 KGHSH, CDR2 LQKENI. The ends lost 3 bases at V and 3 bases at J; junction bases unmatched: 4. General study results and limits: Blood saw expansion of tumor-derived TCR clones after radiotherapy plus ipilimumab. The authors reported that early blood T cell clone dynamics, with interferon-beta, best predicted response.

Sequencing used peripheral blood, obtained from a patient treated with radiotherapy plus ipilimumab. The TCR was taken from a human donor with non-small cell lung cancer whose response to radiotherapy plus ipilimumab could not be evaluated. Some clones in this sample may be carry-over from other donors' samples. This sequence joins TRBV18 and TRBJ2-7; 8 nucleotides match TRBD1. The CDR3 here is CASSPNTGGYEQYF. CDR3 bases: TGTGCCAGCTCACCTAATACAGGGGGCTACGAGCAGTACTTC.